Listed below are T cell receptor beta chains from one sample, sequenced in a study of OX40 agonist ivuxolimab in advanced cancers. Sequencing was performed with immunoSEQ multiplex PCR; in TCRdb, only in-frame clones are kept and a portion is missing. The table lists roughly 48,000 clones, 75% to 85% of them singletons. The source material was CD4+ or CD8+ T cells sorted from blood, sampled in a trial of the OX40 agonist ivuxolimab. These receptor sequences come from an adult with an advanced solid tumor such as melanoma, head and neck, liver or kidney cancer. CDR3s include the opening cysteine and the closing phenylalanine or tryptophan. D genes are given only for firm matches. The size entry is marked missing in some rows and otherwise reads once, few, many or a size class.

-	TRBV7-3	-	TRBJ2-7	TGTGCCAGCAGCTTAGGGCTCTCCTACGAGCAGTACTTC	CASSLGLSYEQYF
-	TRBV7-2	-	TRBJ2-2	TGTGCCAGCAGCTTAGGCAGGGGTTCCGGGGAGCTGTTTTTT	CASSLGRGSGELFF
TRBD1	TRBV19	-	TRBJ1-5	TGTGCCAGTAGGAAACCGGGACAGGGAAATCAGCCCCAGCATTTT	CASRKPGQGNQPQHF
TRBD1	TRBV11-2	-	TRBJ2-2	TGTGCCAGCAGCCCTCAGACAGGGGGAGGGACCACCGGGGAGCTGTTTTTT	CASSPQTGGGTTGELFF
-	TRBV30	-	TRBJ2-1	TGTGCCTGGAACCCGATACGGGCGGGCAGACACAATGAGCAGTTCTTC	CAWNPIRAGRHNEQFF
-	TRBV5-1	-	TRBJ1-1	TGCGCCAGCAGCTTGGACAGGGCCACTGAAGCTTTCTTT	CASSLDRATEAFF
TRBD1	TRBV4-3	-	TRBJ2-5	TGCGCCAGCAGCCCGAGCGCACAGGGGAATGGCTGGGAGACCCAGTACTTC	CASSPSAQGNGWETQYF
TRBD1	TRBV2	-	TRBJ1-1	TGTGCCAGCAGTTTTACCAGGGGGCAAACTGAAGCTTTCTTT	CASSFTRGQTEAFF
-	TRBV7-8	-	TRBJ2-7	TGTGCCAGCAGCCCTCCGGGACTTACCTCCTACGAGCAGTACTTC	CASSPPGLTSYEQYF
-	TRBV18	-	TRBJ2-6	TGTGCCAGCTCACCAACTGGGGCCAACGTCCTGACTTTC	CASSPTGANVLTF
-	TRBV21-1	-	TRBJ2-2	TGTGCCAGCAGCCTTGACAGGGGCACCGGGGAGCTGTTTTTT	CASSLDRGTGELFF
-	TRBV16	few	TRBJ1-2	TGTGCCAGCAGCCAAGGGCCAGGGAACTATGGCTACACCTTC	CASSQGPGNYGYTF
TRBD2	TRBV4-3	-	TRBJ2-1	TGCGCCAGCAGCCTCGCCAAAGGGAAGCGGGGGGCTTTTTCCTACAATGAGCAGTTCTTC	CASSLAKGKRGAFSYNEQFF
-	TRBV12-5	-	TRBJ2-5	TGTGCTAGTGGTTCGACAAATATACAAGAGACCCAGTACTTC	CASGSTNIQETQYF
-	TRBV5-4	-	TRBJ2-2	TGTGCCAGCAGCCCGGGGGCAGGGCCCGATTTGAACGGGGAGCTGTTTTTT	CASSPGAGPDLNGELFF
TRBD2	TRBV7-2	-	TRBJ2-7	TGTGCCAGCACCATAGCGGGGGGGCTCTACGAGCAGTACTTC	CASTIAGGLYEQYF
TRBD1	TRBV9	-	TRBJ1-2	TGTGCCAGCAGCCCCACCCAGGGGGTGAATAGCTACACCTTC	CASSPTQGVNSYTF
-	TRBV7-2	-	TRBJ1-5	TGTGCCAGCAGCCCAAACAGAGGAAGCAATCAGCCCCAGCATTTT	CASSPNRGSNQPQHF
TRBD1	TRBV15	-	TRBJ2-4	TGTGCCACCAGCAGAGAGGGACAGGGGAAAAACATTCAGTACTTC	CATSREGQGKNIQYF
-	TRBV7-9	-	TRBJ1-6	TGTGCCAGCAGCAACCGGGGGAATAATTCACCCCTCCACTTT	CASSNRGNNSPLHF
TRBD1	TRBV27	-	TRBJ1-5	TGTGCCAGCTCTACCACGGGACAGGGGGCCGGTCAGCCCCAGCATTTT	CASSTTGQGAGQPQHF
-	TRBV6-5	-	TRBJ1-6	TGTGCCAGCAGTTACTCGATGCGGTCACCCCTCCACTTT	CASSYSMRSPLHF
-	TRBV4-2	once	TRBJ2-5	TGTGCCAGCAGCCAAGGAGGGGGCCAAGAGACCCAGTACTTC	CASSQGGGQETQYF
TRBD1	TRBV29-1	-	TRBJ2-7	TGCAGCGTTAGACAGGGGGGCTCCTACGAGCAGTACTTC	CSVRQGGSYEQYF
-	TRBV2	-	TRBJ1-2	TGTGCCAGCAGCCAAGACGGCTATGGCTACACCTTC	CASSQDGYGYTF
-	TRBV5-1	-	TRBJ2-2	TGCGCCAGCTCCTGGGTGGCTGGAGGGGCCGGGGAGCTGTTTTTT	CASSWVAGGAGELFF
-	TRBV29-1	-	TRBJ2-5	TGCAGCGTTGAGCTGGTACAGGGAGAGACCCAGTACTTC	CSVELVQGETQYF
-	TRBV28	-	TRBJ1-4	TGTGCCAGCAGAAGACCGGGGGTCCTAAATGAAAAACTGTTTTTT	CASRRPGVLNEKLFF
TRBD1	TRBV5-4	-	TRBJ2-7	TGTGCCAGCAGTACCGGGACAGGGAAATACGAGCAGTACTTC	CASSTGTGKYEQYF
-	TRBV4-3	-	TRBJ1-2	TGCGCCAGCAGCCAAGGCCCCTCGTCCGGGACCTATGGCTACACCTTC	CASSQGPSSGTYGYTF
TRBD1	TRBV15	few	TRBJ1-3	TGTGCCACTAGACTCTCGGACAGGGCAGCAGGAAACACCATATATTTT	CATRLSDRAAGNTIYF
TRBD1	TRBV15	-	TRBJ1-6	TGTGCCACCAGCAGCGAGGGACAGGGGCACAGCTCCTATAATTCACCCCTCCACTTT	CATSSEGQGHSSYNSPLHF
-	TRBV30	-	TRBJ2-5	TGTGCCTGGTATGGACAGTACCAAGAGACCCAGTACTTC	CAWYGQYQETQYF
TRBD2	TRBV7-2	-	TRBJ2-3	TGTGCCAGCAGCAATCGACCGGGACTACTAGTGGATACGCAGTATTTT	CASSNRPGLLVDTQYF
-	TRBV7-2	-	TRBJ2-3	TGTGCCAGCAGCTTAGCGCTTGCGGCCGACATTACAGATACGCAGTATTTT	CASSLALAADITDTQYF
TRBD1	TRBV6-1	-	TRBJ1-2	TGTGCCAGCTTGACAGGGGGCAGCTATGGCTACACCTTC	CASLTGGSYGYTF
TRBD2	TRBV19	once	TRBJ2-5	TGTGCCAGTAGTATTCTAGCGGGGGGGTCGTGGGAGACCCAGTACTTC	CASSILAGGSWETQYF
-	TRBV29-1	-	TRBJ1-2	TGCAGCGTCGGCGGATCGAAAGGCTACACCTTC	CSVGGSKGYTF
TRBD2	TRBV19	-	TRBJ2-5	TGTGCCAGTAGTATACTAGCGGGGGGCCAAGAGACCCAGTACTTC	CASSILAGGQETQYF
-	TRBV10-1	-	TRBJ2-5	TGCGCCAGCAGTGAGTCGAGGGGACAAGAGACCCAGTACTTC	CASSESRGQETQYF
-	TRBV15	-	TRBJ1-1	TGTGCCACCAGCAGGGACAGTGTCACTGAAGCTTTCTTT	CATSRDSVTEAFF
-	TRBV4-3	-	TRBJ1-2	TGCGCCAGCAGCCCAGAGGGCTACTATGGCTACACCTTC	CASSPEGYYGYTF
-	TRBV7-7	few	TRBJ1-1	TGTGCTAGCAGCTTAAGGCGGGAGGTAGGGAGGGACACTGAAGCTTTCTTT	CASSLRREVGRDTEAFF
-	TRBV5-1	-	TRBJ2-1	TGCGCCAGCAGCTCCTTCCTACTAGGTGAGCAGTTCTTC	CASSSFLLGEQFF
-	TRBV27	-	TRBJ2-2	TGTGCCAGCATCCGAGCCTGGGGGGGGGCAGGCACCGGGGAGCTGTTTTTT	CASIRAWGGAGTGELFF
-	TRBV30	-	TRBJ1-1	TGTGCCTGGAGTTCAGGCAGCCCCATGAACACTGAAGCTTTCTTT	CAWSSGSPMNTEAFF
-	TRBV4-3	-	TRBJ1-1	TGCGCCAGCAGCCTCTCCAGGGCAAACACTGAAGCTTTCTTT	CASSLSRANTEAFF
-	TRBV6-1	-	TRBJ2-3	TGTGCCAGCAGTGAAGCGCTTCGAGATACGCAGTATTTT	CASSEALRDTQYF
-	TRBV18	-	TRBJ2-6	TGTGCCAGCATACACGGGGGTTCTGGGGCCAACGTCCTGACTTTC	CASIHGGSGANVLTF
-	TRBV9	-	TRBJ2-3	TGTGCCAGCGGATCAGCACCGTCCACAGATACGCAGTATTTT	CASGSAPSTDTQYF
-	TRBV21-1	-	TRBJ2-5	TGTGCCAGCAGCAAACACTCTCGAGAGACCCAGTACTTC	CASSKHSRETQYF
-	TRBV7-2	-	TRBJ2-3	TGTGCCAGCAGCTTAACCCCTCAAAGCACAGATACGCAGTATTTT	CASSLTPQSTDTQYF